This record concerns one T cell receptor beta chain sequence. This specimen comes from a study of cytomegalovirus exposure and HLA in healthy donors. Germline CDR1 is SGDLS and CDR2 is YYNGEE. J gave up 2 bases and V 3 bases, and 8 bases lay outside the gene matches. The CDR3 is 15 amino acids. Sequencing was performed with immunoSEQ multiplex PCR; in TCRdb, only in-frame clones are kept and a portion is missing. The data hold approximately 160,000 clones, with approximately 89% observed a single time. The J gene is TRBJ2-7, the V gene TRBV9; TRBD2 matches at 7 bases. Sequencing was done on a sample of PBMCs. This sequence originates from a woman aged 18 to 35 in good health and CMV-seropositive. The CDR3 is CASSAGPSGTYEQYF. CDR3 DNA: TGTGCCAGCAGCGCTGGCCCTAGCGGCACCTACGAGCAGTACTTC. The full variable domain, its missing parts supplied by reference TRBV9 and TRBJ2-7, is DSGVTQTPKHLITATGQRVTLRCSPRSGDLSVYWYQQSLDQGLQFLIQYYNGEERAKGNILERFSAQQFPDLHSELNLSSLELGDSALYFCASSAGPSGTYEQYFGPGTRLTVT.